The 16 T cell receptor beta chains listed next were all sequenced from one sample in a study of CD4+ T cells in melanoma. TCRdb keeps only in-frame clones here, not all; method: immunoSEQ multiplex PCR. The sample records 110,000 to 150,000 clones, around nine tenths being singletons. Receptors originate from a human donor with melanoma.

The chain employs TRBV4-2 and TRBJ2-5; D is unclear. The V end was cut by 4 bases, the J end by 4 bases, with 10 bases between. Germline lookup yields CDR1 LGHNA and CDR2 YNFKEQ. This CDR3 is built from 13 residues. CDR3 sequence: CASSRTFGETQYF. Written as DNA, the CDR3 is TGTGCCAGCAGCCGCACTTTCGGAGAGACCCAGTACTTC.

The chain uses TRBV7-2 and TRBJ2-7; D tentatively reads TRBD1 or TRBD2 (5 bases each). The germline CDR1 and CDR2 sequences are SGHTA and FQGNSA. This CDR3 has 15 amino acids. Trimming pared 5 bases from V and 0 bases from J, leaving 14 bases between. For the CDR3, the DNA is TGTGCCAGCAGCCTCACGGGGACCAGCTCCTACGAGCAGTACTTC. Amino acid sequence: CASSLTGTSSYEQYF.

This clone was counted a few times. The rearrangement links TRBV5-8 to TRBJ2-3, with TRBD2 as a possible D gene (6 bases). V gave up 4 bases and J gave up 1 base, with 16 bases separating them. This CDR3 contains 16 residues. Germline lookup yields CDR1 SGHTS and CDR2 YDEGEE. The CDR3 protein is CASSLPWGEGTDTQYF. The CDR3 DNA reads TGTGCCAGCAGCCTTCCTTGGGGGGAAGGCACAGATACGCAGTATTTT. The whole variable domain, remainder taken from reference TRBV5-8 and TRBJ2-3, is EAGVTQSPTHLIKTRGQQATLRCSPISGHTSVYWYQQALGLGLQFLLWYDEGEERNRGNFPPRFSGRQFPNYSSELNVNALELEDSALYLCASSLPWGEGTDTQYFGPGTRLTVL.

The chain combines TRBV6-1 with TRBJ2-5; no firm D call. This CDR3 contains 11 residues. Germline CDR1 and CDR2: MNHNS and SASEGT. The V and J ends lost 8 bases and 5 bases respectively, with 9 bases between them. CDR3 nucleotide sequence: TGTGCCAGCGGGCCCGGGGAGACCCAGTACTTC. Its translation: CASGPGETQYF.

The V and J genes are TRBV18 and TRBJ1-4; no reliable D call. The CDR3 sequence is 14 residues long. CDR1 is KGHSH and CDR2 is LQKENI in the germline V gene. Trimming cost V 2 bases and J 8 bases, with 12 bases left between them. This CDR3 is CASSPTQVDEKLFF. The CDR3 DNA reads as TGTGCCAGCTCACCAACCCAGGTTGACGAAAAACTGTTTTTT.

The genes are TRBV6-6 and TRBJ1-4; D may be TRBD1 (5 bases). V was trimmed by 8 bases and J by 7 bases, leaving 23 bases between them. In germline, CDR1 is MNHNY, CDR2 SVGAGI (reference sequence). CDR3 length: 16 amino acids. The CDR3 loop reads CASSNPGGYGSEKLFF. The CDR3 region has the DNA TGTGCCAGCTCCAACCCTGGGGGATATGGGAGTGAAAAACTGTTTTTT.

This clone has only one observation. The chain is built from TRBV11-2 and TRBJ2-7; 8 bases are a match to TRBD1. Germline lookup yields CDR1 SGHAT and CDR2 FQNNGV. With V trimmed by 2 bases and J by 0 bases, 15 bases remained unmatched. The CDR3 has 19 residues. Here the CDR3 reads CASSLRLAGGSKSSYEQYF. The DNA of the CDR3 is TGTGCCAGCAGCTTAAGATTGGCAGGGGGCTCGAAAAGCTCCTACGAGCAGTACTTC.

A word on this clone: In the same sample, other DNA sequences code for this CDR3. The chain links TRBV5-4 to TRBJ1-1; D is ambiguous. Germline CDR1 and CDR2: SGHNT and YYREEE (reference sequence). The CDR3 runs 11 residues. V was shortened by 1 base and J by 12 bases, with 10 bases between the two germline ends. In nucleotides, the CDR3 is TGTGCCAGCAGCTTGTTTGCAGAGACTTTCTTT. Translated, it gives CASSLFAETFF. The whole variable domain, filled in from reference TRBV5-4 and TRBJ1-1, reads ETGVTQSPTHLIKTRGQQVTLRCSSQSGHNTVSWYQQALGQGPQFIFQYYREEENGRGNFPPRFSGLQFPNYSSELNVNALELDDSALYLCASSLFAETFFGQGTRLTVV.

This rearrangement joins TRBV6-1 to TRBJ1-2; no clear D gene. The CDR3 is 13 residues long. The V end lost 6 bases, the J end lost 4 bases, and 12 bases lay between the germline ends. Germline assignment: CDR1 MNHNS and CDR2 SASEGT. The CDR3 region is CASRTHGSYGYTF. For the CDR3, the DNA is TGTGCCAGCAGGACCCACGGGTCCTATGGCTACACCTTC.

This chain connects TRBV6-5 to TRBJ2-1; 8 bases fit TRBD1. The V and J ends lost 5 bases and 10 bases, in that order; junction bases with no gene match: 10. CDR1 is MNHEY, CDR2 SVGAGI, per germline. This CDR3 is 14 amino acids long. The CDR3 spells CASSRTGRRKEQFF. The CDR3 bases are TGTGCCAGCAGTAGGACAGGGAGAAGAAAAGAGCAGTTCTTC.

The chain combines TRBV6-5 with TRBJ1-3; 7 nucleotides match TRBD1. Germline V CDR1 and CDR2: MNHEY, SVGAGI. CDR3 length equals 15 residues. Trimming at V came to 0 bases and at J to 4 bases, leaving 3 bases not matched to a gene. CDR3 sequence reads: CASSYSRTGGNTIYF. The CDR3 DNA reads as TGTGCCAGCAGTTACTCTAGGACAGGCGGAAACACCATATATTTT.

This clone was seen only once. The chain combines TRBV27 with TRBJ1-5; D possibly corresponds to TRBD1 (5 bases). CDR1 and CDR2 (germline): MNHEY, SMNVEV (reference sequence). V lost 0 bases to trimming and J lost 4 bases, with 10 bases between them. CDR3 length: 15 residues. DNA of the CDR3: TGTGCCAGCAGTTTATCGGGGCTCGGGAATCAGCCCCAGCATTTT. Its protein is CASSLSGLGNQPQHF.

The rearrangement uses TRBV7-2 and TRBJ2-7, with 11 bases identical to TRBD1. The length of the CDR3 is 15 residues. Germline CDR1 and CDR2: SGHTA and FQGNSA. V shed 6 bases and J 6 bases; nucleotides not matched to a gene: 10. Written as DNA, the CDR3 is TGTGCCAGCAGACCTGGGACAGGGGGGCTGAGCGAGCAGTACTTC. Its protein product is CASRPGTGGLSEQYF.

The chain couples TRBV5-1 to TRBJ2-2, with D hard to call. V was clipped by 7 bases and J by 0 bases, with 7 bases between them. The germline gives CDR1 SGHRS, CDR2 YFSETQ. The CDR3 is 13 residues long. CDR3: CASGVSNTGELFF. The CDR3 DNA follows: TGCGCCAGCGGGGTCTCGAACACCGGGGAGCTGTTTTTT. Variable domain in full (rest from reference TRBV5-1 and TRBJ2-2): KAGVTQTPRYLIKTRGQQVTLSCSPISGHRSVSWYQQTPGQGLQFLFEYFSETQRNKGNFPGRFSGRQFSNSRSEMNVSTLELGDSALYLCASGVSNTGELFFGEGSRLTVL.

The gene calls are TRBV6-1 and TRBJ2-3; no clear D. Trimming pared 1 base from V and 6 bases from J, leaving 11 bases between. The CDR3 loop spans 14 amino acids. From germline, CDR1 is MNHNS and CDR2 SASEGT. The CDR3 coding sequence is TGTGCCAGCAGTGAAGTGGGCGGATCGGATACGCAGTATTTT. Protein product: CASSEVGGSDTQYF.

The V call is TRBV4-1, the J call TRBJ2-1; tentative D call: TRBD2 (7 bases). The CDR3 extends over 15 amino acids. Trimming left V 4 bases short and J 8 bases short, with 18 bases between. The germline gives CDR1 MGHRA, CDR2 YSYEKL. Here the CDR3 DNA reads TGCGCCAGCAGCCCCTTCCCGGGGGGCTCCTATGAGCAGTTCTTC. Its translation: CASSPFPGGSYEQFF.